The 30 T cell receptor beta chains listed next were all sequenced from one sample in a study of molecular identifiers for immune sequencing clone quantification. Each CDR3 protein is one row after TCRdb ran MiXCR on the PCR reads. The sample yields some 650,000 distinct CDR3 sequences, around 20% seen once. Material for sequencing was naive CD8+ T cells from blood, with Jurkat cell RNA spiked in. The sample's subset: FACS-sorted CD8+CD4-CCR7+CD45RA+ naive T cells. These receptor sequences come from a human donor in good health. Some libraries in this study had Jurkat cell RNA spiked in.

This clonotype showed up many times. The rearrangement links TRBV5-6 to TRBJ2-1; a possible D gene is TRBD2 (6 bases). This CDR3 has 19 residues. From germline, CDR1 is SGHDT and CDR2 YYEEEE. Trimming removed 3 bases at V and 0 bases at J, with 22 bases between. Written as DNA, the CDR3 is TGTGCCAGCAGCTCCCTTAAAAGCGCCGGGGACTTCTCCTACAATGAGCAGTTCTTC. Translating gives CASSSLKSAGDFSYNEQFF.

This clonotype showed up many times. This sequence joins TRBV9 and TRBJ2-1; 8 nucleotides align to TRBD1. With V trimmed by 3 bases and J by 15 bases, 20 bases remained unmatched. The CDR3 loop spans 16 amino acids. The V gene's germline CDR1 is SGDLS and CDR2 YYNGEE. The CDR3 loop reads CASSAARAGGGYEWFF. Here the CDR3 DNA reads TGTGCCAGCAGCGCAGCCCGGGCAGGGGGCGGGTATGAGTGGTTCTTC.

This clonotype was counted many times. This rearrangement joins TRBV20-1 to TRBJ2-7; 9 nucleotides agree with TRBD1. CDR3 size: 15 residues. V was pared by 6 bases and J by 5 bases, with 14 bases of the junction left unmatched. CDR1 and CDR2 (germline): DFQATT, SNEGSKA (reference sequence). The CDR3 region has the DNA TGCAGTGCCGCGGACAGGGGCTTGCCTCCCCACGAGCAGTACTTC. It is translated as CSAADRGLPPHEQYF.

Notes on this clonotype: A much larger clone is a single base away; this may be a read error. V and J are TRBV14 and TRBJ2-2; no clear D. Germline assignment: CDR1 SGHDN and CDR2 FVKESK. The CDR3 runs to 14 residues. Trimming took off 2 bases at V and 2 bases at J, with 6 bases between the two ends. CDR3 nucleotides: TGTGCCAGCAGCCAAATAGGAAACACCGGGGAGCTGTTTTTT. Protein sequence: CASSQIGNTGELFF.

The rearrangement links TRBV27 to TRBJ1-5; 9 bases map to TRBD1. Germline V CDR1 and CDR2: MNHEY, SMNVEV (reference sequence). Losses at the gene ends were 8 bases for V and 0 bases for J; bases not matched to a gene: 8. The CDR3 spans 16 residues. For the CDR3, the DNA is TGTGCCAGCCGGTCGACAGGGGGGATTAGCAATCAGCCCCAGCATTTT. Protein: CASRSTGGISNQPQHF.

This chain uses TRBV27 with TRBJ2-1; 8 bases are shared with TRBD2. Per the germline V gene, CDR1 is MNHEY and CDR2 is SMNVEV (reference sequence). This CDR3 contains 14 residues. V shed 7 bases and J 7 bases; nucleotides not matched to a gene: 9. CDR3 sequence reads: CASTEAGDWNEQFF. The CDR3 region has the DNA TGTGCCAGCACCGAAGCGGGAGATTGGAATGAGCAGTTCTTC.

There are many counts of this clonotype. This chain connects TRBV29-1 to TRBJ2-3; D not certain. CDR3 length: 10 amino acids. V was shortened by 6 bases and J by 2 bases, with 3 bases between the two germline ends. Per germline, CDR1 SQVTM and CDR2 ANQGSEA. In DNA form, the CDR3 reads TGCAGCGTCACCACAGATACGCAGTATTTT. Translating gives CSVTTDTQYF.

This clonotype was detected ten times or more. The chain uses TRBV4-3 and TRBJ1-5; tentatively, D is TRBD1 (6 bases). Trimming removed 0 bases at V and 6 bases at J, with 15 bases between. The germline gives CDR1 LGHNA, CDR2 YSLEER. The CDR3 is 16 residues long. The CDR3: CASSQDRGGLVQPQHF. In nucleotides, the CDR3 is TGCGCCAGCAGCCAAGACCGTGGGGGGCTGGTTCAGCCCCAGCATTTT.

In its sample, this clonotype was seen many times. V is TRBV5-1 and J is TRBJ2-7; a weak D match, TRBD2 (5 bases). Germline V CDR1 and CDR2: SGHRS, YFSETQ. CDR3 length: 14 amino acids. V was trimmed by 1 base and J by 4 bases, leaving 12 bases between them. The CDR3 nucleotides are TGCGCCAGCAGCTTGAGAGGGTCTTGGTACGAGCAGTACTTC. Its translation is CASSLRGSWYEQYF.

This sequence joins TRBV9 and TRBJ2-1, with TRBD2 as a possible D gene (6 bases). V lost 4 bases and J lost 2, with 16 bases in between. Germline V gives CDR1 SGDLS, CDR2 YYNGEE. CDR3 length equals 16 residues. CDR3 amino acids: CASSPLSGETYNEQFF. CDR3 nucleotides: TGTGCCAGCAGCCCCCTTTCGGGGGAAACCTACAATGAGCAGTTCTTC.

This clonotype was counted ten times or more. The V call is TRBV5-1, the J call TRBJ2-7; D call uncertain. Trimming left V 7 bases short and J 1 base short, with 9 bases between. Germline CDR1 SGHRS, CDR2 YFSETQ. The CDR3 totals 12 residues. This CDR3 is CASGSSSYEQYF. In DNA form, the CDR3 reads TGCGCCAGCGGCTCCTCTTCCTACGAGCAGTACTTC.

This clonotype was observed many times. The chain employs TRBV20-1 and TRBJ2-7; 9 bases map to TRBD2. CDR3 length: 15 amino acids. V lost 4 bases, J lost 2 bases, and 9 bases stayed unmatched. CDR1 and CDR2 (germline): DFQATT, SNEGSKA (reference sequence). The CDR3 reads CSAIPAGGPTYEQYF. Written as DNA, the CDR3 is TGCAGTGCTATTCCCGCGGGGGGGCCAACCTACGAGCAGTACTTC.

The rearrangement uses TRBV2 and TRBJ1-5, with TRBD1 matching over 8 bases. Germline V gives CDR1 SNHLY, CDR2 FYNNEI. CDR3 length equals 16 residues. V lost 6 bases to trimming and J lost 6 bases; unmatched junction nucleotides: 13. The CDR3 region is CASSGRGQAIGQPQHF. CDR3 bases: TGTGCCAGCAGCGGAAGGGGACAGGCAATCGGTCAGCCCCAGCATTTT. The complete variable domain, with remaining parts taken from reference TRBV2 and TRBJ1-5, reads EPEVTQTPSHQVTQMGQEVILRCVPISNHLYFYWYRQILGQKVEFLVSFYNNEISEKSEIFDDQFSVERPDGSNFTLKIRSTKLEDSAMYFCASSGRGQAIGQPQHFGDGTRLSIL.

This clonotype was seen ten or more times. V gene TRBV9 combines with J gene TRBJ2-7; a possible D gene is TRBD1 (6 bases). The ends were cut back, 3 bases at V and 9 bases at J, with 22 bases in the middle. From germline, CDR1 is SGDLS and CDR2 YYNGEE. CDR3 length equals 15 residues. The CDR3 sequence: CASSARTDTALGQYF. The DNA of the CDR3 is TGTGCCAGCAGCGCCCGGACAGACACCGCCTTGGGGCAGTACTTC.

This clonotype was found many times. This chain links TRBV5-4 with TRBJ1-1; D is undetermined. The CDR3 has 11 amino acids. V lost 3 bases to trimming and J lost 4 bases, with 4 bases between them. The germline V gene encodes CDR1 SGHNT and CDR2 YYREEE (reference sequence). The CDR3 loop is CASSSPTEAFF. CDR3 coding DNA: TGTGCCAGCAGCTCCCCCACTGAAGCTTTCTTT.

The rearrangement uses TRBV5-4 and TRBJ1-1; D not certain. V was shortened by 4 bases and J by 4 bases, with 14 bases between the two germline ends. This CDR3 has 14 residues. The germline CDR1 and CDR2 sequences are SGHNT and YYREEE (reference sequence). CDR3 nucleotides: TGTGCCAGCAGCCCCGAGGTGGGAGGCACTGAAGCTTTCTTT. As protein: CASSPEVGGTEAFF.

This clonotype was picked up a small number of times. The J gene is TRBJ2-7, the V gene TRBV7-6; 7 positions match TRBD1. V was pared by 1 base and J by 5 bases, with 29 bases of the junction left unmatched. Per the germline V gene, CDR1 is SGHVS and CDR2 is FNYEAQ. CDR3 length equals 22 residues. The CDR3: CASSLVEWPAQGDALAIHEQYF. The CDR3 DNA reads TGTGCCAGCAGCTTAGTAGAATGGCCCGCGCAGGGGGACGCTCTTGCGATTCACGAGCAGTACTTC. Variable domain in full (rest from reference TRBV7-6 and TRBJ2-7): GAGVSQSPRYKVTKRGQDVALRCDPISGHVSLYWYRQALGQGPEFLTYFNYEAQQDKSGLPNDRFSAERPEGSISTLTIQRTEQRDSAMYRCASSLVEWPAQGDALAIHEQYFGPGTRLTVT.

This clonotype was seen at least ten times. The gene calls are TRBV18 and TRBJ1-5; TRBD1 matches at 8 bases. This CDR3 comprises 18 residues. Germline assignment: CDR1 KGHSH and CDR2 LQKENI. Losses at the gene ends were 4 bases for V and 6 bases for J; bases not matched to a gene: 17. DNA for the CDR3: TGTGCCAGCTCACACCCGAACTTTACCGGGACAGGAATTCAGCCCCAGCATTTT. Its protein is CASSHPNFTGTGIQPQHF.

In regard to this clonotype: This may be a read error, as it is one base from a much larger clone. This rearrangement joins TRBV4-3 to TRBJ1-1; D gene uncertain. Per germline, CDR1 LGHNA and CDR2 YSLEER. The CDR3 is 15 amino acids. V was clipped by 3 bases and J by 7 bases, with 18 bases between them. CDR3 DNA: TGCGCCAGCAGCCACAACGTTTATCTGACGGTTGAAGCTTTCTTT. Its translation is CASSHNVYLTVEAFF.

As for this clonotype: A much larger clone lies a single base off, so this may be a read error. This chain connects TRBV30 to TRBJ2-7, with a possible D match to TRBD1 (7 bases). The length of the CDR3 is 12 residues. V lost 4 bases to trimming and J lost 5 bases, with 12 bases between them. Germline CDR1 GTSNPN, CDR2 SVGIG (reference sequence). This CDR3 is CAWTGGGNEQYF. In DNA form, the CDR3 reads TGTGCCTGGACAGGGGGAGGTAACGAGCAGTACTTC.

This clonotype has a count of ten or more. The CDR3 is CASSPSGPSVGSPLHF. The DNA for the CDR3 is TGTGCCAGCAGTCCTAGCGGGCCCTCGGTGGGATCACCCCTCCACTTT. V is TRBV2 and J is TRBJ1-6; no firm D call. Germline V gene sequence: CDR1 SNHLY, CDR2 FYNNEI. V lost 5 bases to trimming and J lost 10 bases, with 21 bases between them. This CDR3 is 16 amino acids long.

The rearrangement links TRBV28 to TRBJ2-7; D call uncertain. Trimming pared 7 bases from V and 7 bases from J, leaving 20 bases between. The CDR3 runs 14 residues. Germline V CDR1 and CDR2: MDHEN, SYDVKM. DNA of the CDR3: TGTGCCAGCACCCCTTCAATCGCCAGGAGAGAGCAGTACTTC. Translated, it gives CASTPSIARREQYF.

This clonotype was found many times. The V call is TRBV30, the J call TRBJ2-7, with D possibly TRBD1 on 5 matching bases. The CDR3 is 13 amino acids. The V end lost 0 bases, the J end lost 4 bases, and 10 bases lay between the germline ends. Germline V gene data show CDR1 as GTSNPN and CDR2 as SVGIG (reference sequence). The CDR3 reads CAWSVSQGYEQYF. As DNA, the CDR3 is TGTGCCTGGAGTGTATCGCAGGGTTACGAGCAGTACTTC.

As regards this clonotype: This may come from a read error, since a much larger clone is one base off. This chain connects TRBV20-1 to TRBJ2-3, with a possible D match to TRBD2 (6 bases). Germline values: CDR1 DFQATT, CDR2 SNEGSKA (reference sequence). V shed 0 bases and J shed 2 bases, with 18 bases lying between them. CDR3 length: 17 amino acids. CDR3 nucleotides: TGCAGTGCTAGAGATCTTGGAGCGGGTAGTATCACAGATACGCAGTATTTT. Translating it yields CSARDLGAGSITDTQYF.

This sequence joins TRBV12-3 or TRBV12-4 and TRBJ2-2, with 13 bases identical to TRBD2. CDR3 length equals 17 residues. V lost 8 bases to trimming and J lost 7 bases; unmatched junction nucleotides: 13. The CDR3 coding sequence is TGTGCCAGCGTGATACTAGCGGGGGGGCCGAGTGGCGGGGAGCTGTTTTTT. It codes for CASVILAGGPSGGELFF.

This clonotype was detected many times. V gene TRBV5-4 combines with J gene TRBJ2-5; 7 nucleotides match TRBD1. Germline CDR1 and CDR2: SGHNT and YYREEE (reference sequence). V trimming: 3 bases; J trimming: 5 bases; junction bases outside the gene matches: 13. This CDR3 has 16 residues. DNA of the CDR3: TGTGCCAGCAGCTCCGGGACAGCCTCACGAGGGGAGACCCAGTACTTC. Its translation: CASSSGTASRGETQYF.

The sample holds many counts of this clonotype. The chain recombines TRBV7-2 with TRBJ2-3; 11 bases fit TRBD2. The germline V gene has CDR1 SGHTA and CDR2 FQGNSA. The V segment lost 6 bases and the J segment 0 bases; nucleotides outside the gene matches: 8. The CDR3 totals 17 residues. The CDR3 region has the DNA TGTGCCAGCAGTTTACTAGCGGGGGTAACTAGCACAGATACGCAGTATTTT. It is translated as CASSLLAGVTSTDTQYF.

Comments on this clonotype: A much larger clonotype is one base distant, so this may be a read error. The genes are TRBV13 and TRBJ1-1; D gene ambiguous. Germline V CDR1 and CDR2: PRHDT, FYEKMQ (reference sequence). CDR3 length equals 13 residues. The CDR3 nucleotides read TGTGCCAGCAGCTTACTTGTTGGCACTGAAGCTCTCTTT. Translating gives CASSLLVGTEALF.

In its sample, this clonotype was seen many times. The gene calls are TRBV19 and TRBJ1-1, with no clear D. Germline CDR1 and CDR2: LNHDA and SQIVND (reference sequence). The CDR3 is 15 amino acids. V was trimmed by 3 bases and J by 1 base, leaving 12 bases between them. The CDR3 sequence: CASSIGPSPNTEAFF. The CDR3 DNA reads TGTGCCAGTAGTATCGGTCCCTCACCGAACACTGAAGCTTTCTTT.

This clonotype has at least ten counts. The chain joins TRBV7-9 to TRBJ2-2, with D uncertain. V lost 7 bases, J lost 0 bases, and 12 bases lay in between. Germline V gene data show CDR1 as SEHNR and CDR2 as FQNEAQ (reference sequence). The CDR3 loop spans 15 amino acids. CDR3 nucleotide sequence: TGTGCCAGCATCCAAGAGAGCGCGAACACCGGGGAGCTGTTTTTT. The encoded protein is CASIQESANTGELFF.